The source of this T cell receptor (beta chain) is a study of T cells after yellow fever vaccination. Broader study findings: Abundant clonotypes from the bulk population could contaminate FACS-sorted repertoires. Subsequent booster samples again held most clones from primary vaccination (around 96% CD4, over 80% CD8).

Via MiXCR, TCRdb re-called the 5' RACE reads, giving one row per CDR3 protein. Among 120,000 to 150,000 distinct CDR3 sequences, roughly 8.2% were seen once, and the ten largest hold roughly 0.73%. This clonotype appeared a few times. No antigen is known for it. Germline V gene lookup returns CDR1 SGHRS and CDR2 YFSETQ. The CDR3 covers 16 residues. With 7 bases clipped from V and 3 bases from J, the junction kept 14 bases outside the gene matches. Source: CD4+ T cells sorted from PBMCs, taken 5 days after the yellow fever booster vaccination. The TCR originated in a man aged 25-40 years who received the YFV17D yellow fever vaccine. The rearrangement uses TRBV5-1 and TRBJ2-7; 9 bases fit TRBD2. In nucleotides, the CDR3 is TGCGCCAGCCGCCCTTCGACGCTAGCGGGGATCTACGAGCAGTACTTC. As protein: CASRPSTLAGIYEQYF.